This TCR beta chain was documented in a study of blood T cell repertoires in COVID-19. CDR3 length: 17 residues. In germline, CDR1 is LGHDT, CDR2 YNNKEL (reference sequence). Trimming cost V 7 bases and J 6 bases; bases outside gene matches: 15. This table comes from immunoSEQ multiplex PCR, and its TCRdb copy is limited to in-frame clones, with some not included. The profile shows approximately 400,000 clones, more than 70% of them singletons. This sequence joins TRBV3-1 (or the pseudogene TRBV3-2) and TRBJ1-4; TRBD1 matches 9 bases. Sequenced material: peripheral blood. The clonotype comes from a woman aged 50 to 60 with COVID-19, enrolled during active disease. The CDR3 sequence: CASTGGTGSLGYEKLFF. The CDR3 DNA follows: TGTGCCAGCACCGGGGGGACAGGGTCACTGGGGTATGAAAAACTGTTTTTT.